One and the same sample provided the 2 T cell receptor beta chains below, sequenced in a study of shared clonotypes between healthy human individuals. Profiled with immunoSEQ multiplex PCR; TCRdb holds only in-frame clones, not every one. The table lists about 1.5 million clones, roughly 96% of them singletons, with 1% to 1.5% in the top ten. The sequenced material came from naive CD4+ T cells sorted from blood. Subset noted: CD45RA+ positively selected. These receptors all stem from a man aged 25 to 40 in good health.

V gene TRBV27 combines with J gene TRBJ1-1; TRBD1 aligns across 10 bases. Germline CDR1 MNHEY, CDR2 SMNVEV (reference sequence). The CDR3 is 14 amino acids. V shed 6 bases and J 11 bases; nucleotides not matched to a gene: 12. CDR3 residues: CASSRPDRGREAFF. The CDR3 nucleotides are TGTGCCAGCAGCCGCCCCGACAGGGGGCGCGAGGCTTTCTTT.

This sequence joins TRBV19 and TRBJ1-1; D is undetermined. V gave up 6 bases and J gave up 3 bases, with 11 bases separating them. Germline-derived CDR1 and CDR2 are LNHDA and SQIVND (reference sequence). The CDR3 runs 13 residues. CDR3 nucleotide sequence: TGTGCCAGTAGAAAAGACGGACACACTGAAGCTTTCTTT. Amino acid sequence: CASRKDGHTEAFF.